This T cell receptor (beta chain) stems from a study of T cells in Graves' hyperthyroidism and ophthalmopathy. At least 3 on the Clinical Activity Score was recorded for ophthalmopathy patients, who also had NOSPECS grade at least 4 and duration under 3 months. Using 10 ml of fresh peripheral blood, PBMCs were prepared. TCR beta CDR3 region amplification was performed from RNA transcripts. The study used the HTBI primer set for a first-round RT-PCR of the TCR CDR3. TCRdb used MiXCR to reprocess the multiplex PCR reads, holding one entry per CDR3 protein. The sample lists hundreds of thousands of distinct CDR3 sequences; about 14% were seen once. This clonotype came up many times. Trimming left V 0 bases short and J 6 bases short, with 17 bases between. CDR1 is SGHAT, CDR2 FQNNGV, per germline. This CDR3 is 17 amino acids long.

The rearrangement uses TRBV11-2 and TRBJ2-2, with D possibly called TRBD1 or TRBD2 (5 bases each). Sequencing was done on a sample of blood. The TCR comes from a woman in her 40s with Graves' ophthalmopathy. The chain's CDR3 is CASSLDGWGSISGELFF. As DNA, the CDR3 is TGTGCCAGCAGCTTAGATGGTTGGGGGAGTATATCCGGGGAGCTGTTTTTT.